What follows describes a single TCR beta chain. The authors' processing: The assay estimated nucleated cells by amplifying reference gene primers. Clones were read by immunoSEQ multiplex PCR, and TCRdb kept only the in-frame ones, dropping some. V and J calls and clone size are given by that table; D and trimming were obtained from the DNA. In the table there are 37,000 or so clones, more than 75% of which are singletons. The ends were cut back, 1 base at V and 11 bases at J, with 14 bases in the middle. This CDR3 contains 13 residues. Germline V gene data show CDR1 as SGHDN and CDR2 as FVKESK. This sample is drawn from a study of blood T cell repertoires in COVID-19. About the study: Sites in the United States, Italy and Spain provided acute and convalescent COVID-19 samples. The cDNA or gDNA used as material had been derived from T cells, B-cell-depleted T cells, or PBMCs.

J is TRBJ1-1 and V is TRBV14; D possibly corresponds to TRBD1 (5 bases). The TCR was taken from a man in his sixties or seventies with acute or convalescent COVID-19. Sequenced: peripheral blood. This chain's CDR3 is CASSQVLGGTAFF. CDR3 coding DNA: TGTGCCAGCAGCCAAGTTCTCGGAGGGACGGCTTTCTTT.